This entry lists 27 T cell receptor beta chains sequenced from one sample in a study of cytomegalovirus exposure and HLA in healthy donors. Here immunoSEQ multiplex PCR was the method, and the copy in TCRdb shows in-frame clones only, minus some. The sample holds about 250,000 clones, roughly 90% seen once. The source material was PBMCs. The receptors shown here come from a man aged 18 to 35 in good health and CMV-seropositive.

The rearrangement joins TRBV5-4 to TRBJ1-1; a weak D match, TRBD1 (5 bases). From germline, CDR1 is SGHNT and CDR2 YYREEE (reference sequence). The CDR3 runs to 15 residues. V was pared by 3 bases and J by 2 bases, with 14 bases between. The CDR3 bases are TGTGCCAGCAGCTGGTCCGGGGCAGCTAACACTGAAGCTTTCTTT. Its protein product is CASSWSGAANTEAFF. Variable domain in full (rest from reference TRBV5-4 and TRBJ1-1): ETGVTQSPTHLIKTRGQQVTLRCSSQSGHNTVSWYQQALGQGPQFIFQYYREEENGRGNFPPRFSGLQFPNYSSELNVNALELDDSALYLCASSWSGAANTEAFFGQGTRLTVV.

This chain links TRBV5-1 with TRBJ2-7, with 10 bases that match TRBD1. The length of the CDR3 is 15 residues. The germline V gene has CDR1 SGHRS and CDR2 YFSETQ. Germline trimming cut 4 bases from V and 5 bases from J; bases unmatched to any gene: 9. The CDR3 nucleotides read TGCGCCAGCAGCCACGGACAGGGGGAAGCAAACGAGCAGTACTTC. Translated: CASSHGQGEANEQYF. Together with reference TRBV5-1 and TRBJ2-7, the CDR3 gives the full variable domain: KAGVTQTPRYLIKTRGQQVTLSCSPISGHRSVSWYQQTPGQGLQFLFEYFSETQRNKGNFPGRFSGRQFSNSRSEMNVSTLELGDSALYLCASSHGQGEANEQYFGPGTRLTVT.

V usage is TRBV27 and J usage is TRBJ2-4, with D perhaps matching TRBD1 (5 bases). The germline V gene has CDR1 MNHEY and CDR2 SMNVEV (reference sequence). The CDR3 consists of 13 residues. The V gene lost 5 bases and the J gene lost 4 bases, with 9 bases spanning the gap. The CDR3 sequence: CASSIRVKNIQYF. CDR3 in DNA: TGTGCCAGCAGTATCAGGGTAAAAAACATTCAGTACTTC.

The rearrangement joins TRBV6-1 to TRBJ2-2; D remains unclear. In germline, CDR1 is MNHNS, CDR2 SASEGT. V lost 4 bases and J 3 bases, leaving 15 bases between the germline ends. The length of the CDR3 is 16 residues. The chain's CDR3 is CASSVPAPRDTGELFF. The CDR3 DNA reads TGTGCCAGCAGTGTTCCCGCCCCCCGGGACACCGGGGAGCTGTTTTTT.

This clone has just one count. J is TRBJ2-2 and V is TRBV9, with D perhaps TRBD1 or TRBD2 (6 bases each). Germline V CDR1 and CDR2: SGDLS, YYNGEE. The CDR3 spans 14 residues. Between the trimmed V and J ends, which lost 0 bases and 7 bases, there was a span of 10 bases. CDR3 in DNA: TGTGCCAGCAGCGTAGCGGGGGCAGTCGGGGAGCTGTTTTTT. This translates into CASSVAGAVGELFF.

The rearrangement joins TRBV19 to TRBJ1-1; a weak D match, TRBD1 (5 bases). This CDR3 has 14 amino acids. Germline V gives CDR1 LNHDA, CDR2 SQIVND (reference sequence). Trimming removed 3 bases at V and 6 bases at J, with 14 bases between. CDR3 in amino acids: CASSMGQGTAEAFF. The CDR3 DNA is TGTGCCAGTAGTATGGGGCAGGGTACGGCTGAAGCTTTCTTT.

This chain connects TRBV2 to TRBJ2-7; TRBD2 matches at 7 bases. This CDR3 region has 14 residues. Germline CDR1 is SNHLY and CDR2 is FYNNEI. The V and J ends lost 4 bases and 3 bases, in that order; junction bases with no gene match: 6. The DNA for the CDR3 is TGTGCCAGCAGTGGCCAGCGGGACGTCTACGAGCAGTACTTC. Translation: CASSGQRDVYEQYF.

V and J are TRBV5-1 and TRBJ2-1, with TRBD1 as a possible D gene (5 bases). This CDR3 spans 14 amino acids. Germline CDR1 and CDR2: SGHRS and YFSETQ. Trimming shortened V by 2 bases and J by 1 base, and 7 bases separated the two germline ends. CDR3 amino acids: CASSFQGSYNEQFF. The CDR3 DNA follows: TGCGCCAGCAGCTTTCAGGGATCCTACAATGAGCAGTTCTTC.

The chain carries TRBV29-1 and TRBJ1-2; possible D gene TRBD1, 6 bases. V was cut by 7 bases and J by 4 bases, with 28 bases left in between. Looked up from germline, CDR1 is SQVTM and CDR2 is ANQGSEA. This CDR3 is 17 amino acids long. As DNA, the CDR3 is TGCAGCGCTATAACGGGAGACAGGCCGGAAACTTCCTATGGCTACACCTTC. Its protein product is CSAITGDRPETSYGYTF.

J is TRBJ2-2 and V is TRBV15; D perhaps matches TRBD2 (6 bases). V gave up 3 bases and J gave up 4 bases, with 18 bases separating them. Germline V lookup: CDR1 LNHNV, CDR2 YYDKDF (reference sequence). The CDR3 runs 17 residues. The CDR3 DNA sequence: TGTGCCACCAGCAGCCGTGCCGGGAGCGATAGCACCGGGGAGCTGTTTTTT. This encodes CATSSRAGSDSTGELFF. The full variable domain, completed using reference TRBV15 and TRBJ2-2, is DAMVIQNPRYQVTQFGKPVTLSCSQTLNHNVMYWYQQKSSQAPKLLFHYYDKDFNNEADTPDNFQSRRPNTSFCFLDIRSPGLGDTAMYLCATSSRAGSDSTGELFFGEGSRLTVL.

CDR3 amino acids: CASSLGLASTEAFF. DNA for the CDR3: TGTGCCAGCAGCTTAGGCCTAGCCAGCACTGAAGCTTTCTTT. J is TRBJ1-1 and V is TRBV7-8; D is ambiguous. The CDR3 is 14 amino acids. Germline CDR1 reads SGHVS; CDR2 reads FQNEAQ. The ends were cut back, 1 base at V and 4 bases at J, with 10 bases in the middle.

The chain has TRBV5-1 and TRBJ2-7; possible D gene TRBD2, 6 bases. This CDR3 is 13 amino acids long. Germline V gene lookup returns CDR1 SGHRS and CDR2 YFSETQ. V lost 4 bases to trimming and J lost 1 base, with 9 bases between them. The DNA for the CDR3 is TGCGCCAGCAGCCCTGGACTATCCTACGAGCAGTACTTC. Amino acids: CASSPGLSYEQYF.

This sequence joins TRBV6-1 and TRBJ1-1; D not certain. V was clipped by 0 bases and J by 2 bases, with 10 bases between them. This CDR3 contains 15 residues. Germline values: CDR1 MNHNS, CDR2 SASEGT. The CDR3 here is CASSEATAGNTEAFF. The DNA for the CDR3 is TGTGCCAGCAGTGAAGCAACCGCCGGAAACACTGAAGCTTTCTTT.

The V gene is TRBV6-5, the J gene TRBJ2-4; D perhaps matches TRBD1 (6 bases). This CDR3 comprises 14 residues. Germline-derived CDR1 and CDR2 are MNHEY and SVGAGI. Trimming took off 6 bases at V and 4 bases at J, with 13 bases between the two ends. CDR3 coding DNA: TGTGCCAGCAGGTCGGGCAGGGGTAAAAACATTCAGTACTTC. Its translation is CASRSGRGKNIQYF.

The chain combines TRBV19 with TRBJ2-2; the match to TRBD2 covers 11 bases. Germline CDR1 is LNHDA and CDR2 is SQIVND (reference sequence). Unmatched junction bases numbered 4, after V lost 5 bases and J lost 5 bases. The CDR3 extends over 15 amino acids. The CDR3 region is CASSLGLAETGELFF. In DNA, the CDR3 is TGTGCCAGTAGTTTGGGACTAGCGGAGACCGGGGAGCTGTTTTTT.

This CDR3 reads CAISEEWLNTEAFF. The DNA for the CDR3 is TGTGCCATCAGTGAGGAGTGGCTGAACACTGAAGCTTTCTTT. The chain combines TRBV10-3 with TRBJ1-1; no firm D call. Trimming pared 2 bases from V and 0 bases from J, leaving 7 bases between. The germline gives CDR1 ENHRY, CDR2 SYGVKD. The CDR3 extends over 14 amino acids.

The chain recombines TRBV30 with TRBJ1-4; a possible D gene is TRBD1 (6 bases). Looked up from germline, CDR1 is GTSNPN and CDR2 is SVGIG (reference sequence). The CDR3 totals 14 residues. Trimming cost V 4 bases and J 5 bases, with 14 bases left between them. The CDR3 DNA sequence: TGTGCCTGGACCCCCGACAGGACGAATGAAAAACTGTTTTTT. It codes for CAWTPDRTNEKLFF.

CDR3 coding DNA: TGTGCCAGCAGTTACGGCAGGGGGGCTAACACTGAAGCTTTCTTT. It translates to CASSYGRGANTEAFF. The V call is TRBV6-6, the J call TRBJ1-1, with TRBD1 matching over 7 bases. CDR3 length: 15 residues. Germline V gene lookup returns CDR1 MNHNY and CDR2 SVGAGI (reference sequence). J lost 2 bases, V lost 2 bases, and 5 bases had no gene match.

A few counts support this clone. The chain couples TRBV2 to TRBJ1-5; 9 bases line up with TRBD1. Germline V CDR1 and CDR2: SNHLY, FYNNEI. The CDR3 is 14 residues long. The V and J ends lost 4 bases and 2 bases, in that order; junction bases with no gene match: 0. The CDR3 DNA reads as TGTGCCAGCAGTGGGACAGGGGGCAATCAGCCCCAGCATTTT. This encodes CASSGTGGNQPQHF. Combining the CDR3 with reference TRBV2 and TRBJ1-5 gives the whole variable domain EPEVTQTPSHQVTQMGQEVILRCVPISNHLYFYWYRQILGQKVEFLVSFYNNEISEKSEIFDDQFSVERPDGSNFTLKIRSTKLEDSAMYFCASSGTGGNQPQHFGDGTRLSIL.

This clone has only one observation. Distinct nucleotide sequences in the sample also encode this CDR3. The chain uses TRBV5-4 and TRBJ2-2; 9 positions agree with TRBD1. V was clipped by 5 bases and J by 4 bases; unmatched bases: 3. The CDR3 consists of 14 residues. Germline values: CDR1 SGHNT, CDR2 YYREEE (reference sequence). CDR3 coding DNA: TGTGCCAGCAGGGTGACAGGGGGCACCGGGGAGCTGTTTTTT. Translated, it gives CASRVTGGTGELFF.

The chain uses TRBV13 and TRBJ2-7; 9 bases map to TRBD2. The germline gives CDR1 PRHDT, CDR2 FYEKMQ (reference sequence). V trimming: 8 bases; J trimming: 2 bases; junction bases outside the gene matches: 4. This CDR3 region has 13 residues. CDR3 in DNA: TGTGCCAGCGGGCTAGCGGGAACCTACGAGCAGTACTTC. This codes for CASGLAGTYEQYF.

V gene TRBV5-1 combines with J gene TRBJ2-3; the D gene is possibly TRBD1 (5 bases). The V end lost 4 bases, the J end lost 0 bases, and 12 bases lay between the germline ends. The CDR3 consists of 15 residues. CDR1 and CDR2 from the germline V gene are SGHRS and YFSETQ. CDR3 sequence (DNA): TGCGCCAGCAGCCGACAGACCGTCAGCACAGATACGCAGTATTTT. Protein: CASSRQTVSTDTQYF.

The table lists this clone with a few counts. The chain uses TRBV28 and TRBJ2-1, with TRBD1 identical over 9 bases. CDR3 length: 17 amino acids. The V segment lost 4 bases and the J segment 6 bases; nucleotides outside the gene matches: 13. CDR1 and CDR2 (germline): MDHEN, SYDVKM. CDR3 coding DNA: TGTGCCAGCAGTTCCCGGACAGGGGCGCCAGCATTCAATGAGCAGTTCTTC. It codes for CASSSRTGAPAFNEQFF.

This clone has only one observation. The chain employs TRBV6-4 and TRBJ2-1; TRBD2 matches at 8 bases. Trimming removed 4 bases from V and 6 bases from J; junction bases left unmatched: 8. Germline assignment: CDR1 MRHNA and CDR2 SNTAGT. The CDR3 runs 15 residues. The CDR3 loop is CASSVQAGDFNEQFF. As DNA, the CDR3 is TGTGCCAGCAGTGTACAAGCGGGAGATTTCAATGAGCAGTTCTTC.

The J gene is TRBJ1-5, the V gene TRBV6-5, with 11 bases identical to TRBD1. Per germline, CDR1 MNHEY and CDR2 SVGAGI. The junction had 2 bases not matched to a gene; V was cut back by 6 bases and J by 4 bases. The CDR3 contains 14 residues. The CDR3 loop reads CASRGQGANQPQHF. The CDR3 nucleotides are TGTGCCAGCAGAGGACAGGGGGCGAATCAGCCCCAGCATTTT.

This chain joins TRBV27 and TRBJ1-1; possible D gene TRBD1, 5 bases. Germline loops: CDR1 MNHEY, CDR2 SMNVEV (reference sequence). Trimming shortened V by 4 bases and J by 1 base, and 13 bases separated the two germline ends. The CDR3 runs to 15 residues. DNA for the CDR3: TGTGCCAGCAGTTCCGTCTTAGGGGCGAACACTGAAGCTTTCTTT. Encoded protein: CASSSVLGANTEAFF.

V is TRBV27 and J is TRBJ1-2; the D is unclear. This CDR3 region has 15 residues. The germline V gene encodes CDR1 MNHEY and CDR2 SMNVEV (reference sequence). The ends were cut back, 3 bases at V and 8 bases at J, with 19 bases in the middle. This CDR3 is CASSFRPRHTEGYTF. CDR3 DNA: TGTGCCAGCAGTTTCAGGCCGCGTCACACGGAGGGCTACACCTTC.